These T cell receptor beta chains were read from a single sample in a study of T cells after yellow fever vaccination. Using its own MiXCR run on the 5' RACE reads, TCRdb lists one record per CDR3 protein. Of some 300,000 distinct CDR3 sequences listed, around 9.3% are singletons. Here the sequenced sample was CD4+ T cells sorted from PBMCs, taken 5 days after the yellow fever booster vaccination. The origin of the receptors is a man aged 18 to 29 who received the YFV17D yellow fever vaccine. CDR3s include the opening cysteine and the closing phenylalanine or tryptophan. Fields, in order: D gene, clone size, CDR3 length, V gene, J gene, CDR3 protein, CDR3 DNA. The D gene is left open where the match is weak. For some rows the clone size is stated as once, few or many, or as a class when expanded; others skip it.

D gene: NA
clone size: few
CDR3 length: 15
V gene: TRBV7-2
J gene: TRBJ1-6
CDR3 protein: CASSPSSVNNSPLHF
CDR3 DNA: TGTGCCAGCAGCCCCTCCTCCGTCAACAATTCACCCCTCCACTTT

D gene: NA
clone size: NA
CDR3 length: 13
V gene: TRBV6-2/TRBV6-3
J gene: TRBJ1-5
CDR3 protein: CASSYGYRRPQHF
CDR3 DNA: TGTGCCAGCAGTTACGGGTACCGTCGTCCCCAGCATTTT

D gene: TRBD2
clone size: NA
CDR3 length: 16
V gene: TRBV7-2
J gene: TRBJ2-1
CDR3 protein: CASSRYELAPYNEQFF
CDR3 DNA: TGTGCCAGCAGTCGCTACGAACTAGCGCCCTACAATGAGCAGTTCTTC

D gene: TRBD1
clone size: few
CDR3 length: 15
V gene: TRBV6-1
J gene: TRBJ2-1
CDR3 protein: CASSEWQGAYNEQFF
CDR3 DNA: TGTGCCAGCAGTGAATGGCAGGGGGCCTACAATGAGCAGTTCTTC

D gene: NA
clone size: few
CDR3 length: 13
V gene: TRBV7-2
J gene: TRBJ2-5
CDR3 protein: CASSARPQETQYF
CDR3 DNA: TGTGCCAGCAGCGCCAGGCCTCAAGAGACCCAGTACTTC

D gene: NA
clone size: few
CDR3 length: 19
V gene: TRBV7-6
J gene: TRBJ2-7
CDR3 protein: CASSLVVRGTKKEAYEQYF
CDR3 DNA: TGTGCCAGCAGCTTAGTGGTCCGGGGCACGAAAAAGGAAGCCTACGAGCAGTACTTC

D gene: TRBD2
clone size: few
CDR3 length: 16
V gene: TRBV11-2
J gene: TRBJ2-1
CDR3 protein: CASSITSGGARNEQFF
CDR3 DNA: TGTGCCAGCAGCATCACTAGCGGGGGGGCTAGAAATGAGCAGTTCTTC

D gene: NA
clone size: few
CDR3 length: 14
V gene: TRBV3-1
J gene: TRBJ1-2
CDR3 protein: CASSQDQTAYGYTF
CDR3 DNA: TGTGCCAGCAGCCAAGATCAGACAGCGTATGGCTACACCTTC

D gene: NA
clone size: NA
CDR3 length: 14
V gene: TRBV6-4
J gene: TRBJ1-1
CDR3 protein: CASSSNSGGTEAFF
CDR3 DNA: TGTGCCAGCAGCTCTAATTCGGGGGGTACTGAAGCTTTCTTT

D gene: TRBD1
clone size: few
CDR3 length: 15
V gene: TRBV18
J gene: TRBJ2-7
CDR3 protein: CASSPPDRGRYEQYF
CDR3 DNA: TGTGCCAGCTCACCACCGGACAGGGGAAGATACGAGCAGTACTTC

D gene: NA
clone size: NA
CDR3 length: 14
V gene: TRBV19
J gene: TRBJ1-5
CDR3 protein: CASSTDSFNQPQHF
CDR3 DNA: TGTGCCAGTAGTACGGACAGCTTCAATCAGCCCCAGCATTTT

D gene: NA
clone size: few
CDR3 length: 11
V gene: TRBV5-1
J gene: TRBJ2-5
CDR3 protein: CASSSDDTQYF
CDR3 DNA: TGCGCCAGCAGCTCGGACGACACCCAGTACTTC

D gene: NA
clone size: many
CDR3 length: 14
V gene: TRBV5-1
J gene: TRBJ2-3
CDR3 protein: CASSLAAGDDTQYF
CDR3 DNA: TGCGCCAGCAGCTTGGCCGCAGGGGACGATACGCAGTATTTT

D gene: NA
clone size: few
CDR3 length: 15
V gene: TRBV7-3
J gene: TRBJ2-1
CDR3 protein: CASSLDGYSYNEQFF
CDR3 DNA: TGTGCCAGCAGTTTAGACGGTTATTCCTACAATGAGCAGTTCTTC

D gene: NA
clone size: few
CDR3 length: 15
V gene: TRBV12-3/TRBV12-4
J gene: TRBJ2-5
CDR3 protein: CASSPRRDSSETQYF
CDR3 DNA: TGTGCCAGCAGTCCTCGGCGGGACTCCTCGGAGACCCAGTACTTC

D gene: NA
clone size: many
CDR3 length: 12
V gene: TRBV6-5
J gene: TRBJ2-5
CDR3 protein: CASRHSQETQYF
CDR3 DNA: TGTGCCAGCAGGCACAGCCAAGAGACCCAGTACTTC

D gene: NA
clone size: few
CDR3 length: 15
V gene: TRBV6-2/TRBV6-3
J gene: TRBJ1-1
CDR3 protein: CASSYPPRPFTEAFF
CDR3 DNA: TGTGCCAGCAGTTACCCGCCAAGACCCTTTACTGAAGCTTTCTTT

D gene: NA
clone size: NA
CDR3 length: 16
V gene: TRBV2
J gene: TRBJ2-3
CDR3 protein: CASSARRDRGTDTQYF
CDR3 DNA: TGTGCCAGCAGTGCCAGGCGGGACAGAGGCACAGATACGCAGTATTTT

D gene: NA
clone size: NA
CDR3 length: 13
V gene: TRBV3-1
J gene: TRBJ1-6
CDR3 protein: CASSWGGNSPLHF
CDR3 DNA: TGTGCCAGCAGCTGGGGGGGAAATTCACCCCTCCACTTT

D gene: TRBD1
clone size: NA
CDR3 length: 16
V gene: TRBV15
J gene: TRBJ2-7
CDR3 protein: CATSRDGGTGSHEQYF
CDR3 DNA: TGTGCCACCAGCAGAGATGGGGGGACAGGGTCCCACGAGCAGTACTTC

D gene: NA
clone size: NA
CDR3 length: 14
V gene: TRBV10-3
J gene: TRBJ2-5
CDR3 protein: CAISRATLQETQYF
CDR3 DNA: TGTGCCATCAGCAGGGCGACCCTACAAGAGACCCAGTACTTC

D gene: TRBD1
clone size: few
CDR3 length: 18
V gene: TRBV5-1
J gene: TRBJ2-2
CDR3 protein: CASSLMDRGLSNTGELFF
CDR3 DNA: TGCGCCAGCAGCTTGATGGACAGGGGGCTGTCGAACACCGGGGAGCTGTTTTTT

D gene: NA
clone size: few
CDR3 length: 12
V gene: TRBV28
J gene: TRBJ2-1
CDR3 protein: CASARGSNEQFF
CDR3 DNA: TGTGCCAGCGCGAGGGGGTCCAATGAGCAGTTCTTC

D gene: NA
clone size: many
CDR3 length: 11
V gene: TRBV29-1
J gene: TRBJ1-1
CDR3 protein: CSVVTNTEAFF
CDR3 DNA: TGCAGCGTTGTCACTAACACTGAAGCTTTCTTT

D gene: NA
clone size: NA
CDR3 length: 14
V gene: TRBV5-1
J gene: TRBJ2-1
CDR3 protein: CASSSWTGSNEQFF
CDR3 DNA: TGCGCCAGCAGCTCCTGGACTGGATCGAATGAGCAGTTCTTC

D gene: NA
clone size: NA
CDR3 length: 12
V gene: TRBV12-3/TRBV12-4
J gene: TRBJ2-5
CDR3 protein: CASSGDIKTQYF
CDR3 DNA: TGTGCCAGCAGTGGGGACATTAAGACCCAGTACTTC

D gene: TRBD2
clone size: NA
CDR3 length: 14
V gene: TRBV11-2
J gene: TRBJ2-7
CDR3 protein: CASSWGGGDYEQYF
CDR3 DNA: TGTGCCAGCAGCTGGGGGGGAGGGGACTACGAGCAGTACTTC

D gene: TRBD2
clone size: few
CDR3 length: 13
V gene: TRBV20-1
J gene: TRBJ2-1
CDR3 protein: CSARRGEVNEQFF
CDR3 DNA: TGCAGTGCTAGACGGGGGGAGGTCAATGAGCAGTTCTTC

D gene: NA
clone size: few
CDR3 length: 11
V gene: TRBV6-5
J gene: TRBJ2-3
CDR3 protein: CASRNGDTQYF
CDR3 DNA: TGTGCCAGCAGAAACGGAGATACGCAGTATTTT

D gene: NA
clone size: NA
CDR3 length: 14
V gene: TRBV6-2/TRBV6-3
J gene: TRBJ1-1
CDR3 protein: CASTPGGAVRVAFF
CDR3 DNA: TGTGCCAGCACTCCCGGCGGGGCAGTTAGGGTGGCTTTCTTT

D gene: TRBD1
clone size: NA
CDR3 length: 13
V gene: TRBV10-3
J gene: TRBJ2-5
CDR3 protein: CAITRDREETQYF
CDR3 DNA: TGTGCCATCACCAGAGACAGGGAAGAGACCCAGTACTTC

D gene: TRBD1
clone size: many
CDR3 length: 17
V gene: TRBV12-3/TRBV12-4
J gene: TRBJ2-3
CDR3 protein: CASSPFTGGSYTDTQYF
CDR3 DNA: TGTGCCAGCAGCCCCTTCACAGGGGGCTCTTACACAGATACGCAGTATTTT

D gene: NA
clone size: many
CDR3 length: 12
V gene: TRBV5-1
J gene: TRBJ2-3
CDR3 protein: CASTEGADTQYF
CDR3 DNA: TGCGCCAGCACGGAGGGGGCAGATACGCAGTATTTT

D gene: NA
clone size: NA
CDR3 length: 14
V gene: TRBV4-3
J gene: TRBJ1-6
CDR3 protein: CASSRGGEGSPLHF
CDR3 DNA: TGCGCCAGCAGCCGGGGAGGGGAGGGATCACCCCTCCACTTT

D gene: NA
clone size: many
CDR3 length: 14
V gene: TRBV5-1
J gene: TRBJ2-1
CDR3 protein: CASSPGAAYNEQFF
CDR3 DNA: TGCGCCAGCAGCCCCGGAGCGGCCTACAATGAGCAGTTCTTC

D gene: NA
clone size: NA
CDR3 length: 13
V gene: TRBV30
J gene: TRBJ1-2
CDR3 protein: CAWSILRGGGYTF
CDR3 DNA: TGTGCCTGGAGTATTCTCAGGGGTGGGGGCTACACCTTC

D gene: NA
clone size: many
CDR3 length: 14
V gene: TRBV20-1
J gene: TRBJ2-5
CDR3 protein: CSARSWGAEETQYF
CDR3 DNA: TGCAGTGCTAGATCCTGGGGGGCAGAAGAGACCCAGTACTTC

D gene: TRBD1
clone size: few
CDR3 length: 15
V gene: TRBV12-3/TRBV12-4
J gene: TRBJ1-1
CDR3 protein: CASNTAGTGGTEAFF
CDR3 DNA: TGTGCCAGCAATACCGCCGGGACAGGGGGCACTGAAGCTTTCTTT

D gene: NA
clone size: NA
CDR3 length: 17
V gene: TRBV18
J gene: TRBJ1-4
CDR3 protein: CASSLLPLEGANEKLFF
CDR3 DNA: TGTGCCAGCTCCCTTCTCCCCTTGGAGGGCGCTAATGAAAAACTGTTTTTT

D gene: NA
clone size: NA
CDR3 length: 15
V gene: TRBV18
J gene: TRBJ2-6
CDR3 protein: CASSPWVSGANVLTF
CDR3 DNA: TGTGCCAGCTCCCCCTGGGTGTCCGGGGCCAACGTCCTGACTTTC

D gene: TRBD1
clone size: NA
CDR3 length: 14
V gene: TRBV28
J gene: TRBJ1-1
CDR3 protein: CASSPPQGRTEAFF
CDR3 DNA: TGTGCCAGCAGTCCCCCACAGGGGCGGACTGAAGCTTTCTTT

D gene: TRBD2
clone size: NA
CDR3 length: 15
V gene: TRBV4-2
J gene: TRBJ2-1
CDR3 protein: CASSPRGGGLDEQFF
CDR3 DNA: TGTGCCAGCAGCCCCCGGGGGGGGGGCCTAGATGAGCAGTTCTTC

D gene: NA
clone size: few
CDR3 length: 15
V gene: TRBV7-2
J gene: TRBJ1-5
CDR3 protein: CASSLVGGGGGPQHF
CDR3 DNA: TGTGCCAGCAGCTTAGTCGGAGGGGGGGGAGGGCCCCAGCATTTT

D gene: NA
clone size: few
CDR3 length: 15
V gene: TRBV6-2/TRBV6-3
J gene: TRBJ2-5
CDR3 protein: CASSWGTALRETQYF
CDR3 DNA: TGTGCCAGCAGTTGGGGGACCGCTCTTCGGGAGACCCAGTACTTC

D gene: NA
clone size: NA
CDR3 length: 14
V gene: TRBV5-4
J gene: TRBJ2-5
CDR3 protein: CASSFWVLQETQYF
CDR3 DNA: TGTGCCAGCAGCTTTTGGGTACTCCAAGAGACCCAGTACTTC

D gene: TRBD2
clone size: few
CDR3 length: 16
V gene: TRBV10-3
J gene: TRBJ2-2
CDR3 protein: CAISGTSGGRPGELFF
CDR3 DNA: TGTGCCATCAGTGGGACTAGCGGGGGGAGACCCGGGGAGCTGTTTTTT

D gene: TRBD2
clone size: NA
CDR3 length: 18
V gene: TRBV6-5
J gene: TRBJ2-5
CDR3 protein: CASSQTRAGGTLSVAQYF
CDR3 DNA: TGTGCCAGCAGCCAGACCCGAGCGGGAGGGACCTTGTCGGTGGCCCAGTACTTC

D gene: TRBD1
clone size: many
CDR3 length: 14
V gene: TRBV7-2
J gene: TRBJ2-5
CDR3 protein: CASSFDRGRETQYF
CDR3 DNA: TGTGCCAGCAGCTTTGACAGGGGGCGGGAGACCCAGTACTTC

D gene: NA
clone size: NA
CDR3 length: 14
V gene: TRBV7-6
J gene: TRBJ2-1
CDR3 protein: CASSLAPSANEQFF
CDR3 DNA: TGTGCCAGCAGCTTAGCCCCTAGCGCAAATGAGCAGTTCTTC

D gene: NA
clone size: NA
CDR3 length: 14
V gene: TRBV5-4
J gene: TRBJ1-1
CDR3 protein: CASSLGGRLTEAFF
CDR3 DNA: TGTGCCAGCAGCTTGGGGGGGCGTCTAACTGAAGCTTTCTTT

D gene: TRBD1
clone size: NA
CDR3 length: 14
V gene: TRBV7-2
J gene: TRBJ1-1
CDR3 protein: CASSYRDSNTEAFF
CDR3 DNA: TGTGCCAGCAGCTACCGGGACAGTAACACTGAAGCTTTCTTT

D gene: NA
clone size: NA
CDR3 length: 13
V gene: TRBV7-3
J gene: TRBJ1-1
CDR3 protein: CASSSPWSTEAFF
CDR3 DNA: TGTGCCAGCAGCTCCCCGTGGAGCACTGAAGCTTTCTTT

D gene: TRBD1
clone size: few
CDR3 length: 16
V gene: TRBV12-3/TRBV12-4
J gene: TRBJ2-2
CDR3 protein: CASSSWGTENTGELFF
CDR3 DNA: TGTGCCAGCAGTTCGTGGGGGACAGAGAACACCGGGGAGCTGTTTTTT

D gene: NA
clone size: few
CDR3 length: 17
V gene: TRBV5-4
J gene: TRBJ2-2
CDR3 protein: CASSAGLRGVDTGELFF
CDR3 DNA: TGTGCCAGCAGCGCGGGCCTACGCGGGGTGGACACCGGGGAGCTGTTTTTT

D gene: NA
clone size: few
CDR3 length: 13
V gene: TRBV5-1
J gene: TRBJ2-1
CDR3 protein: CASTQGSYNEQFF
CDR3 DNA: TGCGCCAGCACCCAGGGGTCCTACAATGAGCAGTTCTTC